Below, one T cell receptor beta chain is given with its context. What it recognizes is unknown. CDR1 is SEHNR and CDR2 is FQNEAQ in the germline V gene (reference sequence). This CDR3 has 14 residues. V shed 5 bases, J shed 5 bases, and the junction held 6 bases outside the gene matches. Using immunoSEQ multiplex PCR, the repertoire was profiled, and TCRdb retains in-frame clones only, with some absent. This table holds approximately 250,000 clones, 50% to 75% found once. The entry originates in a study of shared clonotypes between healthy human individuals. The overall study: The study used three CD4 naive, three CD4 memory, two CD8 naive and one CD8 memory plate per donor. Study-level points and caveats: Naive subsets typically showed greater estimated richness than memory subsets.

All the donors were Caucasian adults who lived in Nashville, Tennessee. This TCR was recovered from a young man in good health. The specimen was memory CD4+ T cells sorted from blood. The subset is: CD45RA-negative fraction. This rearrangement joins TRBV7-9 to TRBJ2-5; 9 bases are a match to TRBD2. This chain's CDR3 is CASSPLAGMETQYF. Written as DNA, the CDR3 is TGTGCCAGCAGCCCGCTAGCGGGAATGGAGACCCAGTACTTC.